This T cell receptor (beta chain) was sequenced in a study of blood T cells in healthy people across ages. A second PCR, run for about 7 to 12 cycles, used a sample-barcoded 5' primer plus a J-beta primer mix. TCRdb re-called the 5' RACE reads with MiXCR, one entry per CDR3 protein. The profile shows fewer than 800,000 distinct CDR3 sequences, over 45% of them singletons. The V gene's germline CDR1 is MGHDK and CDR2 SYGVNS. Trimming removed 6 bases at V and 6 bases at J, with 12 bases between. CDR3 size: 13 residues. As concerns this clonotype: Its antigen remains unidentified.

Study findings and constraints: The recorded TCR beta diversity per million T cells decreased in a roughly linear manner with age.

This chain joins TRBV25-1 and TRBJ2-1; either TRBD1 or TRBD2 may supply D (5 bases each). The TCR was taken from a woman between 55 and 75 years old in good health. The sequencing sample was made of blood. DNA for the CDR3: TGTGCCAGCAGCTTGACAGAGGGCAATGAGCAGTTCTTC. It specifies CASSLTEGNEQFF.